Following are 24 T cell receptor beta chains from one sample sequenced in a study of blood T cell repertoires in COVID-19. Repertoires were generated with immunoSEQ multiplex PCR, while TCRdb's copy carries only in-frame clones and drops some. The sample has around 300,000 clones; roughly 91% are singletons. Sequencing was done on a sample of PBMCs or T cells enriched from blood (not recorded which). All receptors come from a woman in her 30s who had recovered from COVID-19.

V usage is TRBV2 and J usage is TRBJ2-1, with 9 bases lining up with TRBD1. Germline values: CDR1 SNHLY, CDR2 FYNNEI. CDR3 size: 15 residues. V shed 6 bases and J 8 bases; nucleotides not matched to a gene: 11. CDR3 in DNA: TGTGCCAGCAGCGAAAAATGGACAGGGGCCCATGAGCAGTTCTTC. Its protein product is CASSEKWTGAHEQFF.

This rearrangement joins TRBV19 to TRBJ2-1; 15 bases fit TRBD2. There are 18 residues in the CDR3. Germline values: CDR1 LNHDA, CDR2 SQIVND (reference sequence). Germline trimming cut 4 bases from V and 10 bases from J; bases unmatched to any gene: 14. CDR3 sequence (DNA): TGTGCCAGTAGTACCCGGACTAGCGGGAGGGGGGGACGGTTGGAGCAGTTCTTC. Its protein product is CASSTRTSGRGGRLEQFF.

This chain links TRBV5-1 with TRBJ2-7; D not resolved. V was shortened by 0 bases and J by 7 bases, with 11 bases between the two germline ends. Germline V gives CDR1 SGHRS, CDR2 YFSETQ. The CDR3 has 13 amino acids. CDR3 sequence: CASSLGGSREQYF. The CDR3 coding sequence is TGCGCCAGCAGCTTGGGAGGTAGCAGAGAGCAGTACTTC.

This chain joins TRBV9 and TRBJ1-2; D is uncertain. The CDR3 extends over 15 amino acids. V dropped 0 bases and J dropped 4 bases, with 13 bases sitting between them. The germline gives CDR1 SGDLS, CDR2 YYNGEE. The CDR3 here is CASSVESVPFYGYTF. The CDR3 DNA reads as TGTGCCAGCAGCGTAGAATCGGTTCCTTTCTATGGCTACACCTTC.

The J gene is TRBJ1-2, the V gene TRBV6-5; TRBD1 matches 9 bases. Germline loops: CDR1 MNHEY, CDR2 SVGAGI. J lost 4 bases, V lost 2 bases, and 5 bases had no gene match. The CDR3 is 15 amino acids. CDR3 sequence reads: CASSYTPQGAYGYTF. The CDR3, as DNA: TGTGCCAGCAGTTACACCCCACAGGGGGCCTATGGCTACACCTTC.

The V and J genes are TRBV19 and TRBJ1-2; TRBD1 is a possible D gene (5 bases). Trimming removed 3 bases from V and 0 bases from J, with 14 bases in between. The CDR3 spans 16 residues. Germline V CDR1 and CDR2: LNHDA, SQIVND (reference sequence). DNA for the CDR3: TGTGCCAGTAGTATGGGCTGGGGCGGGACTAACTATGGCTACACCTTC. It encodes CASSMGWGGTNYGYTF.

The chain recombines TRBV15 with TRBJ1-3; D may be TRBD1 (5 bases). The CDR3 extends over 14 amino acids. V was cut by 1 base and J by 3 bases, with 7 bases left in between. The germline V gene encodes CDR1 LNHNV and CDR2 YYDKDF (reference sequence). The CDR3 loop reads CATSRGQFGNTIYF. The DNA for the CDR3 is TGTGCCACCAGCAGAGGACAGTTTGGAAACACCATATATTTT.

The CDR3 spells CASSAGQGMNQPQHF. CDR3 bases: TGTGCCAGCAGCGCCGGACAGGGAATGAATCAGCCCCAGCATTTT. The chain links TRBV2 to TRBJ1-5; 8 nucleotides agree with TRBD1. Losses at the gene ends were 6 bases for V and 4 bases for J; bases not matched to a gene: 8. The CDR3 extends over 15 amino acids. Germline CDR1 reads SNHLY; CDR2 reads FYNNEI. Complete variable domain (other parts from reference TRBV2 and TRBJ1-5): EPEVTQTPSHQVTQMGQEVILRCVPISNHLYFYWYRQILGQKVEFLVSFYNNEISEKSEIFDDQFSVERPDGSNFTLKIRSTKLEDSAMYFCASSAGQGMNQPQHFGDGTRLSIL.

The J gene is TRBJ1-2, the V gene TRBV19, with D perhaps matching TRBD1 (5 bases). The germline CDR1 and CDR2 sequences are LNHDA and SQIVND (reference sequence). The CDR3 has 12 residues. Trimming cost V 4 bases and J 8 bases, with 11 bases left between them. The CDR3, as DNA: TGTGCCAGTAGTAGACAGACCTGGGGCTACACCTTC. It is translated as CASSRQTWGYTF.

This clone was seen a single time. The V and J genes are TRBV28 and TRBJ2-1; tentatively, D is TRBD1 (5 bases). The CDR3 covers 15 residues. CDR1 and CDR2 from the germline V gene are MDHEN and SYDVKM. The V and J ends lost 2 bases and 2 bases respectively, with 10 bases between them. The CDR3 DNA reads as TGTGCCAGCAGTTTACGCAGGGATACCTACAATGAGCAGTTCTTC. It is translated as CASSLRRDTYNEQFF.

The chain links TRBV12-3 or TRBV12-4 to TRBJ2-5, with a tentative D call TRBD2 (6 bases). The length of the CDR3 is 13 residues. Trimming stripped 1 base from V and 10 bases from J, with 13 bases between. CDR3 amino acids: CASSLGGKRGQYF. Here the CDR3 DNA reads TGTGCCAGCAGTTTAGGCGGGAAAAGAGGCCAGTACTTC.

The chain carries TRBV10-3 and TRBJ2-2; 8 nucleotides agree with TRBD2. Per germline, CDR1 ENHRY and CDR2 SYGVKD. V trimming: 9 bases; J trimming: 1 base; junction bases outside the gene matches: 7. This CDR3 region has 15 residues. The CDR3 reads CAMDPREGNTGELFF. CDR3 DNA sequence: TGTGCCATGGACCCACGGGAGGGGAACACCGGGGAGCTGTTTTTT.

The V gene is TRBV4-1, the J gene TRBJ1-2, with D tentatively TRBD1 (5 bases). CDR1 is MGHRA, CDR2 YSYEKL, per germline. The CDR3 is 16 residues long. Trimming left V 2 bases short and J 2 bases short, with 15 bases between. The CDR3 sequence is CASSQPDSLLNYGYTF. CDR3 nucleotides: TGCGCCAGCAGCCAACCTGACAGCCTACTAAACTATGGCTACACCTTC.

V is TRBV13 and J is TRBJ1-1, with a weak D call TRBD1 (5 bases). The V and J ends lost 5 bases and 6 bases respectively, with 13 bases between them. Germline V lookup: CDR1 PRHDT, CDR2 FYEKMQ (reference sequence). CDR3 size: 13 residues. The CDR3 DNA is TGTGCCAGCAGCAACACGGGACTTTCTGAAGCTTTCTTT. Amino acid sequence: CASSNTGLSEAFF.

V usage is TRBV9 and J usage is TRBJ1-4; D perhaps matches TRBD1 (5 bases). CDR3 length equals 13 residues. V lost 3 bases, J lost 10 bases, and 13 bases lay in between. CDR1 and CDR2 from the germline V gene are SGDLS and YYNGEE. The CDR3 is CASSGMFGGKLFF. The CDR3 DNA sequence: TGTGCCAGCAGCGGCATGTTCGGGGGAAAACTGTTTTTT.

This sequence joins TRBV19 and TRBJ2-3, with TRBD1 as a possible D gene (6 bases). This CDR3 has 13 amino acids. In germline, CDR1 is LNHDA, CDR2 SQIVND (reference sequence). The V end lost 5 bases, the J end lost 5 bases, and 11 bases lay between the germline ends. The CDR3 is CASSWGRRDTQYF. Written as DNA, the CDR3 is TGTGCCAGTAGTTGGGGGCGTAGAGATACGCAGTATTTT.

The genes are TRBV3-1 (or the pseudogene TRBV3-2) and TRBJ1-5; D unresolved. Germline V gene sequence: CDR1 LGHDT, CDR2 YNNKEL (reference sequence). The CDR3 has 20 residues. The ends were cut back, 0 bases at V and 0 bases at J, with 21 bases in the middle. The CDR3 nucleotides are TGTGCCAGCAGCCAAGATCATCCCAGAGAGGGCTCTGATAGCAATCAGCCCCAGCATTTT. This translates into CASSQDHPREGSDSNQPQHF.

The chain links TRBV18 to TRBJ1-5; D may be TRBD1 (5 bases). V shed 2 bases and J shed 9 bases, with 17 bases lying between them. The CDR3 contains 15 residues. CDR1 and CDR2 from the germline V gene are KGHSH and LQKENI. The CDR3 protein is CASSPTRSGDGPQHF. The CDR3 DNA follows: TGTGCCAGCTCACCAACTAGGTCGGGGGATGGGCCCCAGCATTTT.

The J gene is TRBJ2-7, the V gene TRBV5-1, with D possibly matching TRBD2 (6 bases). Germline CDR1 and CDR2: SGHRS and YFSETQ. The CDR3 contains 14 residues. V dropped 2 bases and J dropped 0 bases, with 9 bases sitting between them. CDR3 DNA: TGCGCCAGCAGCTTAGGGGAGGCCTCCTACGAGCAGTACTTC. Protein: CASSLGEASYEQYF.

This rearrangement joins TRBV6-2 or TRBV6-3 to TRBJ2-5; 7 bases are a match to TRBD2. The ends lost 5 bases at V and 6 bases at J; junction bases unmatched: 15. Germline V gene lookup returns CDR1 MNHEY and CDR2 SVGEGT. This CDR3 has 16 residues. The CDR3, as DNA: TGTGCCAGCAGTCCCCTTGGGGTCGGGAGGAGAAAGACCCAGTACTTC. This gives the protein CASSPLGVGRRKTQYF.

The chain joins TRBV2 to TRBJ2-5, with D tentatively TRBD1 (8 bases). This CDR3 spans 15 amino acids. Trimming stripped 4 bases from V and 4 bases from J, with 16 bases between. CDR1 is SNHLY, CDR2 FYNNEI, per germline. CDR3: CASSADRGGGETQYF. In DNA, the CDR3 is TGTGCCAGCAGTGCAGACAGGGGCGGGGGAGAGACCCAGTACTTC.

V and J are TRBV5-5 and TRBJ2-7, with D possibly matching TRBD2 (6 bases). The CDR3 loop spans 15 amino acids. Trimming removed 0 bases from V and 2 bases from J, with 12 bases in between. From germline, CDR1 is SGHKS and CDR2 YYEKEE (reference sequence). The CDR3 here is CASSLGAGIAYEQYF. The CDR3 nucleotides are TGTGCCAGCAGCTTGGGGGCGGGGATTGCCTACGAGCAGTACTTC.

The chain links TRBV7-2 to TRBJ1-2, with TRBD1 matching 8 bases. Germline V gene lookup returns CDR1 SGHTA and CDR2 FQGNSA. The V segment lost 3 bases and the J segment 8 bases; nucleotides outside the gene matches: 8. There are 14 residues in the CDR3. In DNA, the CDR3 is TGTGCCAGCAGCTTCACCCCAGGGGGCGGCGGCTACACCTTC. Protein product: CASSFTPGGGGYTF. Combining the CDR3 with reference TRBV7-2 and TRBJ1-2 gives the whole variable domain GAGVSQSPSNKVTEKGKDVELRCDPISGHTALYWYRQSLGQGLEFLIYFQGNSAPDKSGLPSDRFSAERTGGSVSTLTIQRTQQEDSAVYLCASSFTPGGGGYTFGSGTRLTVV.

In DNA form, the CDR3 reads TGTGCCTGGAGTGTAGTCTCTAGTCCCCTCTCCTACGAGCAGTACTTC. It yields the protein CAWSVVSSPLSYEQYF. J is TRBJ2-7 and V is TRBV30, with D unresolved. The CDR3 length is 16 residues. Deletions cut 0 bases from V and 0 bases from J, with 15 bases between. Germline V gene sequence: CDR1 GTSNPN, CDR2 SVGIG (reference sequence).